The clone carrying this T cell receptor (beta chain) appeared many times. The sample's time point: newly diagnosed GD, antithyroid drugs for less than 3 months. There was RNA extracted from PBMCs, and the TCR library was made from it. The sample is drawn from a study of regulatory T cells in long-lasting Graves disease. The trim removed 8 bases at V and 2 bases at J, leaving 14 bases unmatched. Germline values: CDR1 SEHNR, CDR2 FQNEAQ (reference sequence). The CDR3 spans 17 residues. With iRepertoire HTBI primers and Arm-PCR of CDR3 regions, TCR beta libraries were built. TCRdb passed the multiplex PCR reads through MiXCR, listing each CDR3 protein once. The sample shows over 500,000 distinct CDR3 sequences, 15% to 20% of them seen only once. These same data were also listed under a study on T cells in Graves' hyperthyroidism and ophthalmopathy. From that study: Most expanded thyroid clonotypes above 0.001 recurred in blood.

The sequencing here drew on peripheral blood mononuclear cells (PBMCs), taken at new diagnosis, from a patient treated with antithyroid drugs. The sequence was obtained from a woman aged 25 to 39 with Graves disease. The chain combines TRBV7-9 with TRBJ2-5, with 10 nucleotides matching TRBD1. CDR3 loop: CASEVPGQGWRQETQYF. The CDR3 nucleotides read TGTGCCAGCGAAGTACCGGGACAGGGGTGGCGGCAAGAGACCCAGTACTTC.